This TCR beta chain was observed in a study of T-cell memory formation after mild COVID-19. This clonotype was detected once. Antigen: not known. Study-wide results and caveats: Some clones that responded turned up in pre-infection memory, which suggests that cross-reactive memory joined in. Among clones contracting day 15 to 85, CD4/CD8 was balanced, whereas later expanders leaned CD4+. Contracting CD4+ clones lay largely in CM and EM, with CD8+ ones residing in EMRA.

The 5'RACE method, run with constant-segment primers, produced TCR alpha and TCR beta cDNA libraries (carrying sample barcodes and UMIs). A single record per CDR3 protein comes from TCRdb applying MiXCR to the 5' RACE reads. This sample yields roughly 180,000 distinct CDR3 sequences, of which around a sixth are seen a single time; 3.9% belongs to the top ten. V lost 9 bases, J lost 6 bases, and 7 bases stayed unmatched. The CDR3 runs to 13 residues. Germline V gene data show CDR1 as SGHNT and CDR2 as YYREEE (reference sequence). Sequenced: PBMCs or a T cell subset sorted from them (not recorded which). The genes are TRBV5-4 and TRBJ2-3, with 10 positions matching TRBD2. This TCR derives from a man aged 18 to 30 who had mild COVID-19 (a few samples of this study predate the infection). Cell type and time point are not known. CDR3 nucleotide sequence: TGTGCCACATTAGCGGGGGGAATGGATACGCAGTATTTT. It yields the protein CATLAGGMDTQYF.